The subject of this entry is one TCR beta chain. The record originates from a study of cytomegalovirus exposure and HLA in healthy donors. The donors, nominally healthy at sampling, likely had unrecorded immune exposures. The CDR3 totals 14 residues. CDR1 is SGHDT, CDR2 YYEEEE, per germline. The V and J ends lost 0 bases and 12 bases, in that order; junction bases with no gene match: 5. With 60 Vbeta and 13 Jbeta primers, the PCR was carried out. Here immunoSEQ multiplex PCR was the method, and the copy in TCRdb shows in-frame clones only, minus some. The sample holds about 63,000 clones; 80% to 90% are singletons and the top ten take 12%.

This sequence was found in a woman in her twenties or thirties in good health and CMV-seropositive. Source material: PBMCs. The chain recombines TRBV5-6 with TRBJ1-6; 8 positions agree with TRBD1. The chain's CDR3 is CASSLGQGKVPLHF. In DNA form, the CDR3 reads TGTGCCAGCAGCTTGGGACAGGGGAAGGTACCCCTCCACTTT. Using reference TRBV5-6 and TRBJ1-6 for the parts outside the CDR3, the full variable domain is DAGVTQSPTHLIKTRGQQVTLRCSPKSGHDTVSWYQQALGQGPQFIFQYYEEEERQRGNFPDRFSGHQFPNYSSELNVNALLLGDSALYLCASSLGQGKVPLHFGNGTRLTVT.